Below, one T cell receptor beta chain is given with its context. These data belong to a study of CD8 T cells in Susac syndrome. Looking at the study overall: The Susac syndrome patients that were sequenced included roughly 6 with active disease and roughly 8 in remission. Intravenous immunoglobulin alone or corticosteroids were being given to patients with Susac syndrome at blood draw, unless they were therapy-naive.

Random hexamers served to reverse transcribe roughly 0.5 to 1 ug RNA. It was immunoSEQ multiplex PCR that amplified TCR beta CDR3 across 54 Vbeta and 13 Jbeta. Using its own MiXCR run on the immunoSEQ multiplex PCR reads, TCRdb lists one record per CDR3 protein. The sample contains 75,000 to 95,000 distinct CDR3 sequences, under 95% of which appear only once. This CDR3 region has 14 residues. Per the germline V gene, CDR1 is SGHAT and CDR2 is FQNNGV. The V and J ends lost 3 bases and 1 base respectively, with 6 bases between them. The sample taken for sequencing was CD8+ T cells from PBMCs. This TCR was recovered from a human donor with Susac syndrome. The rearrangement uses TRBV11-2 and TRBJ2-2; perhaps TRBD2 as D (6 bases). The CDR3 DNA reads TGTGCCAGCAGCTTCGGGGGGAACACCGGGGAGCTGTTTTTT. Its protein is CASSFGGNTGELFF.